These T cell receptor beta chains were read from a single sample in a study of T cells after yellow fever vaccination. TCRdb itself ran the 5' RACE reads through MiXCR, one entry per CDR3 protein. Of a few hundred thousand distinct CDR3 sequences listed, more than 8.5% are singletons. Sequenced material: PBMCs, taken on the day of the first yellow fever vaccination. The receptors derive from a man aged 18 to 30 who received the YFV17D yellow fever vaccine. Each CDR3 is given with its conserved first and last residue. A D gene is named only where the DNA matches it firmly. Clone sizes are given selectively: once, few, many, or a class where the clone is expanded.

size: NA; V: TRBV7-9; D: TRBD1; J: TRBJ2-1; DNA: TGTGCCAGCGCTGGGGGGAGATGGACAGGGGTTGTCAATGAGCAGTTCTTC; CDR3: CASAGGRWTGVVNEQFF
size: few; V: TRBV20-1; D: NA; J: TRBJ1-2; DNA: TGCAGTGCTTTTTTAGCTAACTATGGCTACACCTTC; CDR3: CSAFLANYGYTF
size: NA; V: TRBV7-9; D: TRBD1; J: TRBJ2-5; DNA: TGTGCCAGCCCGATCCCTGACAGGGGGACGCGTGGGACCCAGTACTTC; CDR3: CASPIPDRGTRGTQYF
size: NA; V: TRBV29-1; D: NA; J: TRBJ2-7; DNA: TGCAGCGTCGCTCTGAGTAGTGCCCTCTACGAGCAGTACTTC; CDR3: CSVALSSALYEQYF
size: few; V: TRBV19; D: TRBD1; J: TRBJ1-1; DNA: TGTGCCAGTAGTATGACAGGGGTGAACACTGAAGCTTTCTTT; CDR3: CASSMTGVNTEAFF
size: few; V: TRBV4-2; D: TRBD2; J: TRBJ2-3; DNA: TGTGCCAGCAGCCAAGAATGGCGCTCCCGGGCGGGGGGCTATACGCAGTATTTT; CDR3: CASSQEWRSRAGGYTQYF
size: NA; V: TRBV20-1; D: NA; J: TRBJ2-3; DNA: TGCTGTGCTAAGGTCGGAGCTAGGAGTAGTGCAGATACGCAGTATTTT; CDR3: CCAKVGARSSADTQYF
size: NA; V: TRBV12-3/TRBV12-4; D: TRBD1; J: TRBJ1-4; DNA: TGTGCCAGCACCTCGGGGACAGGGGGCGAAAAACTGTTTTTT; CDR3: CASTSGTGGEKLFF
size: many; V: TRBV12-3/TRBV12-4; D: NA; J: TRBJ1-5; DNA: TGTGCCAGCAGTTCCTCGAGGGGGGACGGCCCCCAGCATTTT; CDR3: CASSSSRGDGPQHF
size: NA; V: TRBV29-1; D: NA; J: TRBJ2-4; DNA: TGCAGCGTTGAAGGGGGGGACGGGACCAAAAACATTCAGTACTTC; CDR3: CSVEGGDGTKNIQYF
size: few; V: TRBV5-1; D: TRBD2; J: TRBJ2-1; DNA: TGCGCCAGCAGCGGGACTAGCGGGGGTTACTACAATGAGCAGTTCTTC; CDR3: CASSGTSGGYYNEQFF
size: few; V: TRBV5-5; D: NA; J: TRBJ1-2; DNA: TGTGCCAGCAGCAGGGACATCGGAGGCTACACCTTC; CDR3: CASSRDIGGYTF
size: NA; V: TRBV2; D: NA; J: TRBJ2-1; DNA: TGTGCCAGCAGTTCGCCTTTTGCGTTTGAGCAGTTCTTC; CDR3: CASSSPFAFEQFF
size: few; V: TRBV5-1; D: NA; J: TRBJ2-1; DNA: TGCGCCAGCAGCTTGACTGGAACTTTCAATGAGCAGTTCTTC; CDR3: CASSLTGTFNEQFF
size: NA; V: TRBV7-2; D: TRBD2; J: TRBJ2-5; DNA: TGTGCCAGCAGCTCCCGGACTAGCGGGGTGGGCCAAGAGACCCAGTACTTC; CDR3: CASSSRTSGVGQETQYF
size: many; V: TRBV15; D: NA; J: TRBJ1-1; DNA: TGTGCCACCAGTAAGGTTCTGAACACTGAAGCTTTCTTT; CDR3: CATSKVLNTEAFF
size: NA; V: TRBV7-2; D: TRBD2; J: TRBJ2-5; DNA: TGTGCCAGCAGCCCCCCGGGACTATCGAGGGGCTGGGAGACCCAGTACTTC; CDR3: CASSPPGLSRGWETQYF
size: few; V: TRBV5-4; D: NA; J: TRBJ1-2; DNA: TGTGCCAGCAGCTTGGGATACTCCAGGCCGACTAACTATGGCTACACCTTC; CDR3: CASSLGYSRPTNYGYTF
size: many; V: TRBV10-3; D: NA; J: TRBJ2-2; DNA: TGTGCCATCAGATTACAGACCGGGGAGCTGTTTTTT; CDR3: CAIRLQTGELFF
size: NA; V: TRBV10-3; D: NA; J: TRBJ1-3; DNA: TGTGCCATCAGTGAGTCGATTGGGGTGTCTTCTGGAAACACCATATATTTT; CDR3: CAISESIGVSSGNTIYF
size: NA; V: TRBV20-1; D: TRBD2; J: TRBJ2-5; DNA: TGCAGTGCTGAGATAGCGGGGGGCGGACAAGAGACCCAGTACTTC; CDR3: CSAEIAGGGQETQYF
size: NA; V: TRBV14; D: TRBD1; J: TRBJ2-3; DNA: TGTGCCAGCAGCCAAGATGAACAGGGGGGGCAGTATTTT; CDR3: CASSQDEQGGQYF
size: few; V: TRBV19; D: TRBD1; J: TRBJ1-1; DNA: TGTGCCAGTAGTGCGCGGGACAGGGAAATAAACACTGAAGCTTTCTTT; CDR3: CASSARDREINTEAFF
size: many; V: TRBV11-2; D: NA; J: TRBJ2-7; DNA: TGTGCCAGCACCCTCGACCCGCTGAAGCAGTACTTC; CDR3: CASTLDPLKQYF
size: many; V: TRBV12-3/TRBV12-4; D: NA; J: TRBJ2-1; DNA: TGTGCCAGCAGTTTAGTCGGCTCCTACAATGAGCAGTTCTTC; CDR3: CASSLVGSYNEQFF
size: many; V: TRBV7-2; D: TRBD1; J: TRBJ2-5; DNA: TGTGCCAGCAGCTTTGCCAGGGGGTCTGAGACCCAGTACTTC; CDR3: CASSFARGSETQYF
size: few; V: TRBV9; D: NA; J: TRBJ1-1; DNA: TGTGCCAGCAGCGCAAAATTACAGGGTGAAGCTTTCTTT; CDR3: CASSAKLQGEAFF
size: few; V: TRBV7-8; D: TRBD2; J: TRBJ2-5; DNA: TGTGCCAGCAGCTTTTTCCCGGGACTAGCCAAAGAGACCCAGTACTTC; CDR3: CASSFFPGLAKETQYF
size: few; V: TRBV5-1; D: TRBD1; J: TRBJ2-5; DNA: TGCGCCAGCAGCTCGCTAAGACAGGGAAAAGAGACCCAGTACTTC; CDR3: CASSSLRQGKETQYF
size: NA; V: TRBV3-1; D: NA; J: TRBJ2-1; DNA: TGTGCCAGCAGCCCGACCCCCAGGGGCGGACGGGACAATGAGCAGTTCTTC; CDR3: CASSPTPRGGRDNEQFF
size: many; V: TRBV12-3/TRBV12-4; D: NA; J: TRBJ2-6; DNA: TGTGCCAGCAGCTTAAACTCTGGGGCCAACGTCCTGACTTTC; CDR3: CASSLNSGANVLTF
size: many; V: TRBV20-1; D: NA; J: TRBJ2-5; DNA: TGCAGTGCTACGTGGGTTGAAGAGACCCAGTACTTC; CDR3: CSATWVEETQYF
size: few; V: TRBV30; D: NA; J: TRBJ1-2; DNA: TGTGCCTGGACCCTATGGACAGAGATAGCAAACTATGGCTACACCTTC; CDR3: CAWTLWTEIANYGYTF
size: few; V: TRBV6-2/TRBV6-3; D: NA; J: TRBJ1-1; DNA: TGTGCCAGCAGGGGGGACCTTATGAACACTGAAGCTTTCTTT; CDR3: CASRGDLMNTEAFF
size: NA; V: TRBV28; D: NA; J: TRBJ2-4; DNA: TGTGCCAGCAGTTTAAGTTACATTCAGTACTTC; CDR3: CASSLSYIQYF
size: few; V: TRBV5-1; D: TRBD1; J: TRBJ2-2; DNA: TGCGCCAGCAGCTTGACCGCCGGGACAGCGAACACCGGGGAGCTGTTTTTT; CDR3: CASSLTAGTANTGELFF
size: few; V: TRBV5-1; D: NA; J: TRBJ2-1; DNA: TGCGCCAGCAGCTTACAGGGTTCCGTCTACAATGAGCAGTTCTTC; CDR3: CASSLQGSVYNEQFF
size: many; V: TRBV6-5; D: TRBD1; J: TRBJ1-2; DNA: TGTGCCAGCAGTTACTCTAGGACAGGGGGGTCTGGCTACACCTTC; CDR3: CASSYSRTGGSGYTF
size: NA; V: TRBV19; D: NA; J: TRBJ2-2; DNA: TGTGCCAGTCAGGACATGGTCGGGGAGCTGTTTTTT; CDR3: CASQDMVGELFF
size: NA; V: TRBV6-6; D: TRBD1; J: TRBJ2-3; DNA: TGTGCCGCCCGGACAGGGGGTTCAGATACGCAGTATTTT; CDR3: CAARTGGSDTQYF
size: NA; V: TRBV5-1; D: TRBD1; J: TRBJ2-5; DNA: TGCGCCAGCAGCCCGTCCGGGACAGGGAGAGAGACCCAGTACTTC; CDR3: CASSPSGTGRETQYF
size: few; V: TRBV12-3/TRBV12-4; D: NA; J: TRBJ1-2; DNA: TGTGCCAGCAGCAAAGCGGGGGGCTCGGGTTATGGCTACACCTTC; CDR3: CASSKAGGSGYGYTF